The clone carrying this T cell receptor beta chain was seen many times. Antigen: not known. The CDR3 length is 10 residues. Germline loops: CDR1 ENHRY, CDR2 SYGVKD. V lost 8 bases and J lost 4, with 6 bases in between. These data are taken from a study of T cells after posttransplantation cyclophosphamide. A marrow graft followed busulfan-fludarabine conditioning, with cyclophosphamide on days +3 and +4. TCRdb's copy holds only in-frame clones and misses some; the assay was immunoSEQ multiplex PCR. The sample is made up of roughly 10,000 clones, none counted only once. Study results and limitations: After PTCy, TRB diversity resembled that of CNI/methotrexate controls. Donor CD8+ memory clones often dominated recipient blood repertoires at later times. Blood and skin or GI T cell repertoires showed limited TRB overlap.

V usage is TRBV10-3 and J usage is TRBJ2-7, with TRBD1 as a possible D gene (5 bases). This specimen was PBMCs, taken 350 to 390 days after allogeneic stem cell transplant with posttransplant cyclophosphamide. The sequence came from a male patient aged 50 or older who received an allogeneic stem cell transplant from a related donor and was CMV-positive. A subset of T cells may come from the graft donor. CDR3: CAIGAYEQYF. CDR3 bases: TGTGCCATCGGGGCGTACGAGCAGTACTTC.